Below are 28 T cell receptor beta chains sequenced from a single sample in a study of blood T cell repertoires in COVID-19. Some clones are missing from TCRdb's copy, which holds only in-frame ones; the method was immunoSEQ multiplex PCR. The table records 200,000 to 250,000 clones, around 86% of them present only once. The specimen sequenced was peripheral blood. All receptors derive from a woman between 65 and 79 years old with active or convalescent COVID-19.

The rearrangement links TRBV27 to TRBJ1-1; D remains ambiguous. CDR3 length equals 15 residues. Trimming removed 4 bases from V and 4 bases from J, with 16 bases in between. Germline assignment: CDR1 MNHEY and CDR2 SMNVEV (reference sequence). CDR3 amino acids: CASSSLGGRGTEAFF. CDR3 coding DNA: TGTGCCAGCAGTTCCCTGGGAGGGAGAGGCACTGAAGCTTTCTTT.

J is TRBJ1-3 and V is TRBV3-1 (or the pseudogene TRBV3-2); D gene uncertain. The germline gives CDR1 LGHDT, CDR2 YNNKEL (reference sequence). The CDR3 spans 14 residues. Between the trimmed V and J ends, which lost 1 base and 0 bases, there was a span of 4 bases. This chain's CDR3 is CASSQGSSGNTIYF. The CDR3 region has the DNA TGTGCCAGCAGCCAAGGGAGCTCTGGAAACACCATATATTTT.

This clone was seen once. The sample contains more than one DNA sequence encoding this CDR3. The J gene is TRBJ1-3, the V gene TRBV7-2, with 11 positions matching TRBD1. The ends lost 3 bases at V and 4 bases at J; junction bases unmatched: 2. CDR3 length equals 15 residues. Germline V lookup: CDR1 SGHTA, CDR2 FQGNSA. The CDR3 coding sequence is TGTGCCAGCAGCTTGGGACAGGGGGGAGGAAACACCATATATTTT. It codes for CASSLGQGGGNTIYF.

In this sample, this clone turned up a few times. This chain connects TRBV5-1 to TRBJ2-1, with TRBD2 matching over 10 bases. Per germline, CDR1 SGHRS and CDR2 YFSETQ. The J segment lost 16 bases and the V segment lost 2 bases, leaving 9 bases of the junction unmatched. The CDR3 has 13 residues. DNA for the CDR3: TGCGCCAGCAGCTTAGCGGGGGGGCAAAGAAGATTCTTC. It codes for CASSLAGGQRRFF.

This clone was picked up one time. The chain recombines TRBV5-1 with TRBJ2-6; D is possibly TRBD2 (5 bases). With 2 bases removed from V and 0 bases from J, the gap between germline ends came to 9 bases. The CDR3 length is 16 residues. CDR1 SGHRS and CDR2 YFSETQ come from the germline V gene. The CDR3 spells CASSFRGSSGANVLTF. DNA for the CDR3: TGCGCCAGCAGCTTTAGAGGGTCCTCTGGGGCCAACGTCCTGACTTTC.

The rearrangement joins TRBV6-4 to TRBJ1-3, with 8 bases aligning to TRBD1. V lost 4 bases, J lost 4 bases, and 15 bases stayed unmatched. The CDR3 runs 18 residues. Germline CDR1 reads MRHNA; CDR2 reads SNTAGT. DNA for the CDR3: TGTGCCAGCAGTGTGGGAGGGGTTTTACAGGGGGTCGGAAACACCATATATTTT. This gives the protein CASSVGGVLQGVGNTIYF.

This rearrangement joins TRBV10-3 to TRBJ1-6; D possibly corresponds to TRBD1 (6 bases). The germline CDR1 and CDR2 sequences are ENHRY and SYGVKD. Trimming took off 7 bases at V and 5 bases at J, with 15 bases between the two ends. This CDR3 has 15 residues. CDR3 sequence: CAIKVGARDNSPLHF. DNA for the CDR3: TGTGCCATCAAAGTGGGGGCGCGGGATAATTCACCCCTCCACTTT.

The CDR3 sequence is CASSLGPNTEAFF. CDR3 bases: TGTGCCAGCAGTTTAGGGCCTAACACTGAAGCTTTCTTT. The rearrangement links TRBV27 to TRBJ1-1; unclear D gene. Germline V lookup: CDR1 MNHEY, CDR2 SMNVEV (reference sequence). V dropped 2 bases and J dropped 2 bases, with 6 bases sitting between them. The CDR3 contains 13 residues.

The V and J genes are TRBV11-2 and TRBJ1-6; D uncertain. Looked up from germline, CDR1 is SGHAT and CDR2 is FQNNGV. V was pared by 5 bases and J by 3 bases, with 5 bases between. CDR3 size: 13 residues. The chain's CDR3 is CASSPFYNSPLHF. CDR3 DNA sequence: TGTGCCAGCAGCCCCTTCTATAATTCACCCCTCCACTTT.

This sequence joins TRBV19 and TRBJ2-7; the match to TRBD1 covers 10 bases. The germline V gene has CDR1 LNHDA and CDR2 SQIVND (reference sequence). There are 15 residues in the CDR3. The V and J ends lost 6 bases and 4 bases, in that order; junction bases with no gene match: 9. CDR3 sequence reads: CASRDRGINGYEQYF. The CDR3, as DNA: TGTGCCAGTAGGGACAGGGGGATAAACGGATACGAGCAGTACTTC.

The rearrangement links TRBV12-3 or TRBV12-4 to TRBJ2-1, with D unresolved. Trimming cost V 6 bases and J 7 bases, with 13 bases left between them. CDR3 length equals 13 residues. CDR3 sequence reads: CASRKESENEQFF. CDR3 nucleotides: TGTGCCAGCAGGAAGGAGTCAGAAAATGAGCAGTTCTTC.

This chain links TRBV7-2 with TRBJ1-2; D is unresolved. This CDR3 region has 13 residues. V was shortened by 3 bases and J by 4 bases, with 9 bases between the two germline ends. Germline CDR1 reads SGHTA; CDR2 reads FQGNSA. The CDR3: CASSFSAGYGYTF. The CDR3 DNA sequence: TGTGCCAGCAGCTTTTCGGCAGGCTATGGCTACACCTTC.

V and J are TRBV6-5 and TRBJ1-1; D is ambiguous. Trimming cost V 0 bases and J 2 bases, with 10 bases left between them. Germline V gene lookup returns CDR1 MNHEY and CDR2 SVGAGI. The CDR3 extends over 15 amino acids. The CDR3 sequence is CASSYSWAANTEAFF. CDR3 nucleotide sequence: TGTGCCAGCAGTTACTCTTGGGCCGCCAACACTGAAGCTTTCTTT.

The V call is TRBV2, the J call TRBJ1-6; TRBD1 agrees at 8 bases. The CDR3 spans 13 residues. J gave up 7 bases and V 5 bases, and 1 base lay outside the gene matches. Germline V gives CDR1 SNHLY, CDR2 FYNNEI. The CDR3 loop is CASSTGGNSPLHF. For the CDR3, the DNA is TGTGCCAGCAGTACAGGGGGAAATTCACCCCTCCACTTT.

The chain combines TRBV6-2 or TRBV6-3 with TRBJ2-5; D not certain. CDR1 MNHEY and CDR2 SVGEGT come from the germline V gene. This CDR3 is built from 11 residues. Trimming removed 5 bases at V and 2 bases at J, with 3 bases between. CDR3 protein: CASSQQETQYF. The DNA for the CDR3 is TGTGCCAGCAGTCAGCAAGAGACCCAGTACTTC.

This sequence joins TRBV28 and TRBJ1-6; no definite D call. The CDR3 covers 14 residues. The germline V and J ends were trimmed by 8 bases and 0 bases, with 8 bases remaining between them. CDR1 and CDR2 (germline): MDHEN, SYDVKM. CDR3: CASVKSSYNSPLHF. Here the CDR3 DNA reads TGTGCCAGCGTGAAGAGCTCCTATAATTCACCCCTCCACTTT.

The J gene is TRBJ2-5, the V gene TRBV3-1 (or the pseudogene TRBV3-2); TRBD2 aligns across 8 bases. The CDR3 spans 16 residues. J gave up 0 bases and V 1 base, and 4 bases lay outside the gene matches. Germline V gene sequence: CDR1 LGHDT, CDR2 YNNKEL (reference sequence). The CDR3 here is CASSQVGLANQETQYF. CDR3 coding DNA: TGTGCCAGCAGCCAAGTTGGACTAGCCAACCAAGAGACCCAGTACTTC.

The V gene is TRBV24-1, the J gene TRBJ2-1, with 11 positions matching TRBD2. CDR1 KGHDR and CDR2 SFDVKD come from the germline V gene. Trimming removed 3 bases from V and 5 bases from J; junction bases left unmatched: 5. There are 16 residues in the CDR3. CDR3 sequence (DNA): TGTGCCACCAGTGATCCCCTAGCGGGGGGTAACAATGAGCAGTTCTTC. Amino acids: CATSDPLAGGNNEQFF.

The chain links TRBV6-5 to TRBJ1-2; 10 bases match TRBD1. The CDR3 contains 15 residues. Germline CDR1 MNHEY, CDR2 SVGAGI. Trimming removed 7 bases from V and 8 bases from J; junction bases left unmatched: 13. The CDR3 DNA sequence: TGTGCCAGCAACCCTGCAACGGGACAGGGGTTAGGCTACACCTTC. This encodes CASNPATGQGLGYTF.

The V call is TRBV6-2 or TRBV6-3, the J call TRBJ2-5; TRBD1 matches at 7 bases. Per germline, CDR1 MNHEY and CDR2 SVGEGT. The CDR3 loop spans 13 amino acids. V shed 5 bases and J 7 bases; nucleotides not matched to a gene: 7. The DNA for the CDR3 is TGTGCCAGCAGTAAGGGGACAGTAGGGACCCAGTACTTC. Translation: CASSKGTVGTQYF.

V is TRBV6-5 and J is TRBJ2-7; 9 bases match TRBD2. V lost 7 bases and J lost 2; bases outside the gene matches: 6. CDR3 length: 14 amino acids. Germline V gives CDR1 MNHEY, CDR2 SVGAGI. This chain's CDR3 is CASKPSGAAYEQYF. CDR3 DNA: TGTGCCAGCAAGCCTAGCGGGGCAGCCTACGAGCAGTACTTC.

The rearrangement links TRBV5-8 to TRBJ1-6; 9 bases align to TRBD1. The germline V gene has CDR1 SGHTS and CDR2 YDEGEE. This CDR3 spans 16 amino acids. V lost 0 bases and J lost 10; bases outside the gene matches: 8. This CDR3 reads CASSLVVGTGRSPLHF. The CDR3 nucleotides read TGTGCCAGCAGCTTGGTTGTAGGGACAGGGAGATCACCCCTCCACTTT.

The rearrangement uses TRBV6-5 and TRBJ2-3, with D possibly being TRBD2 (7 bases). Trimming shortened V by 2 bases and J by 4 bases, and 13 bases separated the two germline ends. Germline V gene data show CDR1 as MNHEY and CDR2 as SVGAGI. There are 15 residues in the CDR3. The CDR3 protein is CASSYAGAAADTQYF. The CDR3 DNA reads TGTGCCAGCAGTTACGCGGGGGCAGCCGCAGATACGCAGTATTTT.

Note on this clone: Within the sample, other DNA sequences also encode this same CDR3. This chain joins TRBV12-3 or TRBV12-4 and TRBJ2-7, with D hard to call. This CDR3 comprises 13 residues. Trimming took off 3 bases at V and 2 bases at J, with 8 bases between the two ends. Here the CDR3 DNA reads TGTGCCAGCAGTTTGAGGCCAGCCTACGAGCAGTACTTC. It specifies CASSLRPAYEQYF.

CDR3: CTSSLGDQGGNQPQHF. The CDR3 region has the DNA TGCACCAGCAGCCTAGGAGACCAGGGAGGGAATCAGCCCCAGCATTTT. The chain links TRBV1 to TRBJ1-5. TRBV1 is a known pseudogene. CDR3 length equals 16 residues.

J is TRBJ1-1 and V is TRBV9; D not resolved. V was pared by 4 bases and J by 5 bases, with 15 bases between. CDR1 SGDLS and CDR2 YYNGEE come from the germline V gene. This CDR3 region has 14 residues. The CDR3 coding sequence is TGTGCCAGCAGCTCTCCTGAGCAAATAACTGAAGCTTTCTTT. Encoded protein: CASSSPEQITEAFF.

The V and J genes are TRBV4-3 and TRBJ2-4; D perhaps matches TRBD2 (5 bases). Germline V gene data show CDR1 as LGHNA and CDR2 as YSLEER. The V end lost 1 base, the J end lost 7 bases, and 8 bases lay between the germline ends. The CDR3 runs to 13 residues. CDR3 DNA: TGCGCCAGCAGCCAAGGGGGAGTGAACATTCAGTACTTC. Its translation: CASSQGGVNIQYF.

The genes are TRBV29-1 and TRBJ2-1, with 8 bases that match TRBD1. With 7 bases clipped from V and 2 bases from J, the junction kept 7 bases outside the gene matches. The CDR3 sequence is 14 residues long. Per the germline V gene, CDR1 is SQVTM and CDR2 is ANQGSEA. CDR3 sequence: CSDTGGGTYNEQFF. The CDR3 bases are TGCAGCGATACAGGGGGAGGAACCTACAATGAGCAGTTCTTC.